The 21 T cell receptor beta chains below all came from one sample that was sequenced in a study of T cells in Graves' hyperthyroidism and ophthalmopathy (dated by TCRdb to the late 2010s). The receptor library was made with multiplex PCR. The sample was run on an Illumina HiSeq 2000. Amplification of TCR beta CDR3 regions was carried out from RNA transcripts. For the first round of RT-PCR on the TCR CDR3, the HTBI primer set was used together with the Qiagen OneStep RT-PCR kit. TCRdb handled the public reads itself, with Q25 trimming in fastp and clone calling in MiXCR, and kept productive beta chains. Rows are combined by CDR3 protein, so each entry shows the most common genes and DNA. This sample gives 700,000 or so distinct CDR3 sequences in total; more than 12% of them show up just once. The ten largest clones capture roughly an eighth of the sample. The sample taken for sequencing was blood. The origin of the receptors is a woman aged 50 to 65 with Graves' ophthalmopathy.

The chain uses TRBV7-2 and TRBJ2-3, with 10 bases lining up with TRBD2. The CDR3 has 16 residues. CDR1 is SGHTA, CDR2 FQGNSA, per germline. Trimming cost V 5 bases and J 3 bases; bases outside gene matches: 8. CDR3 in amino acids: CASSTIAGGGTDTQYF. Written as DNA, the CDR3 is TGTGCCAGCAGCACGATAGCGGGAGGAGGGACAGATACGCAGTATTTT.

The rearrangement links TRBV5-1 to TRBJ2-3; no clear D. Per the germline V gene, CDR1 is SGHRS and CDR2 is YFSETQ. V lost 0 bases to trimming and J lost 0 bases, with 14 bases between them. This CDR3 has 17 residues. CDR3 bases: TGCGCCAGCAGCTTGGCGACGGTGGGCCCTAGCACAGATACGCAGTATTTT. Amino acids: CASSLATVGPSTDTQYF.

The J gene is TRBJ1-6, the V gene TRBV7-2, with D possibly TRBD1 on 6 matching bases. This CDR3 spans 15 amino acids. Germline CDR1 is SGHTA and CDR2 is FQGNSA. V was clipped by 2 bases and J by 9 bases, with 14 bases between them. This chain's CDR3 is CASSLSGTPFSPLHF. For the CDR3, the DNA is TGTGCCAGCAGCTTATCCGGGACACCCTTTTCACCCCTCCACTTT.

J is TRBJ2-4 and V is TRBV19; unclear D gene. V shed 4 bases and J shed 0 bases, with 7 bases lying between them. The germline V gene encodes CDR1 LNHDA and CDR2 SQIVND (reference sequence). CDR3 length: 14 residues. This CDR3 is CASSTPLAKNIQYF. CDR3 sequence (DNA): TGTGCCAGTAGTACTCCTCTAGCCAAAAACATTCAGTACTTC.

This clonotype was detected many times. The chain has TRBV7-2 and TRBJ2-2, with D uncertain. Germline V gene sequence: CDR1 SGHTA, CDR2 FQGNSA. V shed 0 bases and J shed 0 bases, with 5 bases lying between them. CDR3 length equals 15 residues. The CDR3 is CASSLAWTNTGELFF. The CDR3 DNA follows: TGTGCCAGCAGCTTAGCGTGGACGAACACCGGGGAGCTGTTTTTT. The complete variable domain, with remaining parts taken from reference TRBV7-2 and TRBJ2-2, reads GAGVSQSPSNKVTEKGKDVELRCDPISGHTALYWYRQSLGQGLEFLIYFQGNSAPDKSGLPSDRFSAERTGGSVSTLTIQRTQQEDSAVYLCASSLAWTNTGELFFGEGSRLTVL.

In nucleotides, the CDR3 is TGCGCCAGCATCCCCACAAATAGGGTGCATGAGCAGTTCTTC. This sequence encodes CASIPTNRVHEQFF. The V gene is TRBV10-2, the J gene TRBJ2-1; D unresolved. V was cut by 7 bases and J by 8 bases, with 18 bases left in between. The CDR3 sequence is 14 residues long. Looked up from germline, CDR1 is WSHSY and CDR2 is SAAADI.

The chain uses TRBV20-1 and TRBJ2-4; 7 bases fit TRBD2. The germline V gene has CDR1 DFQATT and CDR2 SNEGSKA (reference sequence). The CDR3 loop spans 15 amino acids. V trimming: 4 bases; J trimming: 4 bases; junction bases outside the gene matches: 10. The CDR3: CSAIERGTKKNIQYF. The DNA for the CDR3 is TGCAGTGCTATCGAGCGAGGGACTAAAAAAAACATTCAGTACTTC.

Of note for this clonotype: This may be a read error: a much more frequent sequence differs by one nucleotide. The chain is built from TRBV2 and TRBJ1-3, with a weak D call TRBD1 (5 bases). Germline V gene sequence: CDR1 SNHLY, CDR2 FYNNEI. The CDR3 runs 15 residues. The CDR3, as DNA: TGTTCCAGCAGTGGCGGGGGGGACTCTGGAAACACCATATATTTT. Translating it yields CSSSGGGDSGNTIYF.

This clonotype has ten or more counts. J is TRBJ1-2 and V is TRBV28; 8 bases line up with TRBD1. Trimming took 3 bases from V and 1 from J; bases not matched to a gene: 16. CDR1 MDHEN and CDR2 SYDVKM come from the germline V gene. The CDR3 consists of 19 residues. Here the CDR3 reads CASSFIQGAAHAYNYGYTF. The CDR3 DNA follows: TGTGCCAGCAGTTTTATCCAGGGGGCGGCCCATGCCTATAACTATGGCTACACCTTC.

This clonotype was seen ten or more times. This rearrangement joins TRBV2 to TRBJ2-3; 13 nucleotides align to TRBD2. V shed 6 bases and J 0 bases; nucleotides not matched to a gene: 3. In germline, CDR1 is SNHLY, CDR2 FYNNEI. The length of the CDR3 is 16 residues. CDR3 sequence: CASRRLAGGSTDTQYF. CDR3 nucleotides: TGTGCCAGCAGGAGACTAGCGGGAGGCAGCACAGATACGCAGTATTTT.

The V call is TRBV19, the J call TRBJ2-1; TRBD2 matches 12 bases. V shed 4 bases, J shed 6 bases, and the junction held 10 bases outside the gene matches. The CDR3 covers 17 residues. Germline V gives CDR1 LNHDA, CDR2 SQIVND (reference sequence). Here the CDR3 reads CASSTTSGSPNINEQFF. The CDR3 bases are TGTGCCAGTAGTACGACTAGCGGGAGTCCCAATATCAATGAGCAGTTCTTC.

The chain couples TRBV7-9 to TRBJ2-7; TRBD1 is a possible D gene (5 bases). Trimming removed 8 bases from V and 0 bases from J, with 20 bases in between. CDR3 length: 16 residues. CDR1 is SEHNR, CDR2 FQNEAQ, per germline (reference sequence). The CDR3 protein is CASGTLDSSPSYEQYF. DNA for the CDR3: TGTGCCAGCGGAACACTCGACAGTTCCCCCTCCTACGAGCAGTACTTC.

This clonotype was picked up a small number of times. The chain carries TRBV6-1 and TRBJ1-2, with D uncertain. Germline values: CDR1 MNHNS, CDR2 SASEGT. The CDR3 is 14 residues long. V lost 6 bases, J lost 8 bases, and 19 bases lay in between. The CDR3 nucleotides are TGTGCCAGCAGGGATCCCAGGTTATCTGTAGGCTACACCTTC. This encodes CASRDPRLSVGYTF.

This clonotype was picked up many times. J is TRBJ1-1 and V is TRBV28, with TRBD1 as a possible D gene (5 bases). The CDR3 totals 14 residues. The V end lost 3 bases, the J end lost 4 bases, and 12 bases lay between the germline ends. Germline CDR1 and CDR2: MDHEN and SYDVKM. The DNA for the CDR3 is TGTGCCAGCAGTTTGGGGGTTAGGGGCACTGAAGCTTTCTTT. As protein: CASSLGVRGTEAFF.

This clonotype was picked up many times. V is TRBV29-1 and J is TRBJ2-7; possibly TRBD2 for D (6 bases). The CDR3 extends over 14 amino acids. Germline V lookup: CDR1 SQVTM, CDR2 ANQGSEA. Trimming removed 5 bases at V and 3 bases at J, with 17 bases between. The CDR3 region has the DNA TGCAGCGTTCGGGACTCCCAGGACTTCTACGAGCAGTACTTC. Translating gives CSVRDSQDFYEQYF.

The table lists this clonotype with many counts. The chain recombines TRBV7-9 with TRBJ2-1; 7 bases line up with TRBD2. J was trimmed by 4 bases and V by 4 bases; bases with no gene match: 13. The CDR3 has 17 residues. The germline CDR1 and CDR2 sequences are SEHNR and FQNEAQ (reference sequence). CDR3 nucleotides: TGTGCCAGCAGCTCGAGCACATCGGGAGGTTTGTACAATGAGCAGTTCTTC. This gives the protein CASSSSTSGGLYNEQFF.

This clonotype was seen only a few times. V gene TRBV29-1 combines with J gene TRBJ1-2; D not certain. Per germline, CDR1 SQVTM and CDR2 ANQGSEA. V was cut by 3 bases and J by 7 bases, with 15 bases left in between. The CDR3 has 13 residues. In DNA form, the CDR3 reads TGCAGCGTTGATCTTGGACTCGTGCGTGGCTACACCTTC. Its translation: CSVDLGLVRGYTF.

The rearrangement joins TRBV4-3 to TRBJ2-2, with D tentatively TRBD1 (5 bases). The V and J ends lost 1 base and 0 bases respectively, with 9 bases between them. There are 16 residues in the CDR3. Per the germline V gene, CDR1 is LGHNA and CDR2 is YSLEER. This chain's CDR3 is CASSQGTGSNTGELFF. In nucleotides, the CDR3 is TGCGCCAGCAGCCAAGGAACAGGATCGAACACCGGGGAGCTGTTTTTT.

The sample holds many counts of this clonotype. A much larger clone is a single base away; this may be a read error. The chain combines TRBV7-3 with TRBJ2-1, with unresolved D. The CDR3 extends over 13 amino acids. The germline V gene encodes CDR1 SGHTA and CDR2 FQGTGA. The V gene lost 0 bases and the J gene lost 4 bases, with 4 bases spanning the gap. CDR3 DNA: TGTGCCAGCAGCTTAACGGAGTACAATGAGCAGTTCTTC. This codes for CASSLTEYNEQFF.

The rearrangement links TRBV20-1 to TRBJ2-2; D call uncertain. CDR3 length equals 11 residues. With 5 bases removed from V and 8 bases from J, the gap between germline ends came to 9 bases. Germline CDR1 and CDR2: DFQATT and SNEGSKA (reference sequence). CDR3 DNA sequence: TGCAGTGCTCATAGGAATGGGGAGCTGTTTTTT. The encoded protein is CSAHRNGELFF.

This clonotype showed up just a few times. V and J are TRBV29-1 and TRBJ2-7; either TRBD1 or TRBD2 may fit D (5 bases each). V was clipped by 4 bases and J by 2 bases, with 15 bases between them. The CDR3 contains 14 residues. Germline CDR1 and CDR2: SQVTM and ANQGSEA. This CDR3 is CSVVRAGRAYEQYF. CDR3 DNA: TGCAGCGTTGTGAGGGCGGGCAGGGCCTACGAGCAGTACTTC.